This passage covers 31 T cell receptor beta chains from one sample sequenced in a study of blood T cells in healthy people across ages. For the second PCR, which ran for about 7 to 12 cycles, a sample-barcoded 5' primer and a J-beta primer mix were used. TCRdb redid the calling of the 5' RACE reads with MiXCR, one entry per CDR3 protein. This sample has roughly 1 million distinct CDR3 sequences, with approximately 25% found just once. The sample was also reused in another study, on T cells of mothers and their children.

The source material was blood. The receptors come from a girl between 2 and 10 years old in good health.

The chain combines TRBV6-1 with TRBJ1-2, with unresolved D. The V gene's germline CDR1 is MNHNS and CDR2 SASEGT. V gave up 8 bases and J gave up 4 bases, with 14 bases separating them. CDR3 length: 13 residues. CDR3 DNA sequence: TGTGCCAGCTTCTGGACTCAAGGCTATGGCTACACCTTC. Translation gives CASFWTQGYGYTF.

CDR3 residues: CSVDNGYNEKLFF. CDR3 sequence (DNA): TGCAGCGTTGACAACGGGTACAATGAAAAACTGTTTTTT. The chain links TRBV29-1 to TRBJ1-4; D gene unclear. From germline, CDR1 is SQVTM and CDR2 ANQGSEA. The CDR3 contains 13 residues. V was clipped by 3 bases and J by 5 bases, with 10 bases between them.

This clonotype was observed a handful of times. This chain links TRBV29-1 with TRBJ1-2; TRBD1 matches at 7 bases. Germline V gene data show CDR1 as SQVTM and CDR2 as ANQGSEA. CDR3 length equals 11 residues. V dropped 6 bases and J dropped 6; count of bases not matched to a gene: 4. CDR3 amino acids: CSVDRADGYTF. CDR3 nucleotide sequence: TGCAGCGTCGACAGGGCCGATGGCTACACCTTC.

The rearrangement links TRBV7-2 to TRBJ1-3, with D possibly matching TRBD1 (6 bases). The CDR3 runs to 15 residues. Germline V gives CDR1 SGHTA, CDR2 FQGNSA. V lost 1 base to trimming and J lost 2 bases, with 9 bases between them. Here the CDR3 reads CASSLDSGAGNTIYF. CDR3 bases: TGTGCCAGCAGCTTAGATTCAGGGGCTGGAAACACCATATATTTT. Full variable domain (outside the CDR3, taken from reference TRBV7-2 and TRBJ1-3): GAGVSQSPSNKVTEKGKDVELRCDPISGHTALYWYRQSLGQGLEFLIYFQGNSAPDKSGLPSDRFSAERTGGSVSTLTIQRTQQEDSAVYLCASSLDSGAGNTIYFGEGSWLTVV.

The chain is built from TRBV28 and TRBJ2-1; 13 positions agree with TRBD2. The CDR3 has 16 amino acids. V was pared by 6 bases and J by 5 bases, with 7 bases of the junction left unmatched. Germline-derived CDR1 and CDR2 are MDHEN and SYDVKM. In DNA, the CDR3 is TGTGCCAGCAGCCAACTAGCGGGAGGGTACGACAATGAGCAGTTCTTC. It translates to CASSQLAGGYDNEQFF.

The DNA for the CDR3 is TGTGCCAGCAGTTACGGGCGCCTAAGTGAAAATGAGCAGTTCTTC. This gives the protein CASSYGRLSENEQFF. The chain uses TRBV6-5 and TRBJ2-7; D unresolved. The DNA matches TRBJ2-1 better at its end, which makes the J call doubtful. The CDR3 consists of 15 residues. Germline V gives CDR1 MNHEY, CDR2 SVGAGI.

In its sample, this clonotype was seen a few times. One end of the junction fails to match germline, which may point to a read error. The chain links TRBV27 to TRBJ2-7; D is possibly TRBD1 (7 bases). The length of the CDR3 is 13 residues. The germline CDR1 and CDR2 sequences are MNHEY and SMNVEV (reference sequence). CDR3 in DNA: TGTGCCAGCAGCCCCGGACAGGACTACGAGCTGTACTTC. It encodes CASSPGQDYELYF.

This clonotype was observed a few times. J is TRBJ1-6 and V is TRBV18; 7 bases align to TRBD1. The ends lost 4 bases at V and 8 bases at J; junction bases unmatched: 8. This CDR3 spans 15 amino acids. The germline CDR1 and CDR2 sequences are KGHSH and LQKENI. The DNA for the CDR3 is TGTGCCAGCTCACTTACAGGGGATGTTGATTCACCCCTCCACTTT. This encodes CASSLTGDVDSPLHF.

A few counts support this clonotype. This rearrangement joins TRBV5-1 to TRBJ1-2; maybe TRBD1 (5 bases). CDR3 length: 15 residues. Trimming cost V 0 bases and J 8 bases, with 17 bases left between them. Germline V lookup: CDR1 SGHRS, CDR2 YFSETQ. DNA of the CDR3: TGCGCCAGCAGCTTGGATGGGGACCCCACTAGGGGCTACACCTTC. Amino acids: CASSLDGDPTRGYTF.

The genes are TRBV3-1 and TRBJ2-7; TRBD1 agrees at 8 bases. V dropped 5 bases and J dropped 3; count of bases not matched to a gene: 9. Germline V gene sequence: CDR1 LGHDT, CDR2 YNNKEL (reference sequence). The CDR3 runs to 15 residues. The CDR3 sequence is CASSYGTGGGYEQYF. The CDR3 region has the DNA TGTGCCAGCAGCTACGGGACAGGTGGCGGCTACGAGCAGTACTTC.

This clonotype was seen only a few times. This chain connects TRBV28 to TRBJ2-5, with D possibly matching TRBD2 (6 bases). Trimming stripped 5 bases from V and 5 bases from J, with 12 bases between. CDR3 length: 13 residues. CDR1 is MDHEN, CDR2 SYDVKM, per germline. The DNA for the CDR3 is TGTGCCAGCAGTCCAAGGACTAAGGAGACCCAGTACTTC. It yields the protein CASSPRTKETQYF.

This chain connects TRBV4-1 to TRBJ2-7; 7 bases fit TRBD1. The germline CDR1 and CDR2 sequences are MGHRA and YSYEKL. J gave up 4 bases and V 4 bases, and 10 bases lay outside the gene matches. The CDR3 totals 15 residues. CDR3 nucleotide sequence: TGCGCCAGCAGCCGAGACTCCGGGACAGAGTACGAGCAGTACTTC. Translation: CASSRDSGTEYEQYF.

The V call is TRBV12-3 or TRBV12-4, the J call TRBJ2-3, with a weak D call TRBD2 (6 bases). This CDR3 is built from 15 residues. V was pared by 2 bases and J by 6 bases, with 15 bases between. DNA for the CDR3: TGTGCCAGCAGTTTAAGTCCTTCCGGGGGTGATACGCAGTATTTT. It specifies CASSLSPSGGDTQYF.

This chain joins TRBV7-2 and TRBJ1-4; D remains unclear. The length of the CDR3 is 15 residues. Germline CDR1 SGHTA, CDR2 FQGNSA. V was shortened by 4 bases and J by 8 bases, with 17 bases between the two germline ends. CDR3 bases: TGTGCCAGCAGCTCCCTCGGGAATCGGAAAGAAAAACTGTTTTTT. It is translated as CASSSLGNRKEKLFF.

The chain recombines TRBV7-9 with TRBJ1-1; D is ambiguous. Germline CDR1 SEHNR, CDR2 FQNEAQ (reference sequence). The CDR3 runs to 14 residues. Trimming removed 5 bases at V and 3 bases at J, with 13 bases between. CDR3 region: CASSIVGFDTEAFF. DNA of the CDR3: TGTGCCAGCAGCATCGTGGGTTTTGACACTGAAGCTTTCTTT.

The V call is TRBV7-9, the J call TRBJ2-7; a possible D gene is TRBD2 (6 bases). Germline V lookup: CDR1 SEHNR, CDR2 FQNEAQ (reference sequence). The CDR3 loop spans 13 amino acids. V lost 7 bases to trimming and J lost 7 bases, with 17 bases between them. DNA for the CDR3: TGTGCCAGCACCATTCTGGGGGGTGCTGAGCAGTACTTC. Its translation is CASTILGGAEQYF.

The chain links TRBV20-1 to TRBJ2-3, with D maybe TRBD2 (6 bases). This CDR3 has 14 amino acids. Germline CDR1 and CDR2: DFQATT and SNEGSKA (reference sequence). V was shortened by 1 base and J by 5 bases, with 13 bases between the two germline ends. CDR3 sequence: CSARGGDPEDTQYF. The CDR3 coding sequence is TGCAGTGCTAGAGGGGGGGACCCAGAAGATACGCAGTATTTT.

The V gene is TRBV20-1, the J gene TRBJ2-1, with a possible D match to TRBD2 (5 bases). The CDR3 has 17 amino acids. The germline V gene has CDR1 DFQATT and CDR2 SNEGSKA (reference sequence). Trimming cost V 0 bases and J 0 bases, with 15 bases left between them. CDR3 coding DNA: TGCAGTGCTAGAGATCCTTGGACTTCCCACTCCTACAATGAGCAGTTCTTC. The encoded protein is CSARDPWTSHSYNEQFF.

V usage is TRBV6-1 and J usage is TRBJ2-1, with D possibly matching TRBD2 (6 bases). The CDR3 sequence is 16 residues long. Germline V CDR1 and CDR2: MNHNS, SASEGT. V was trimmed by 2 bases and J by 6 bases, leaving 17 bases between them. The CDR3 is CASSELGGDRVNEQFF. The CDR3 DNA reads TGTGCCAGCAGTGAACTGGGGGGTGACAGAGTCAATGAGCAGTTCTTC.

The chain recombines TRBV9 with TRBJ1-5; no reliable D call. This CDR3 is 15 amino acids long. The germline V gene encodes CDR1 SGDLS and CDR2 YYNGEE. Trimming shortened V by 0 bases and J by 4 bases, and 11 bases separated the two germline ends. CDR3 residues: CASSVGVGLNQPQHF. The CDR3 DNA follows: TGTGCCAGCAGCGTAGGGGTGGGATTAAATCAGCCCCAGCATTTT.

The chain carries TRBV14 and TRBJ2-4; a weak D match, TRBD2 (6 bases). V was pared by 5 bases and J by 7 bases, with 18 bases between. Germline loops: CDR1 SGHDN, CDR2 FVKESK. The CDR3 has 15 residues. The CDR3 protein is CASSVRGNGRNIQYF. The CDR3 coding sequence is TGTGCCAGCAGCGTTCGGGGGAATGGGAGGAACATTCAGTACTTC.

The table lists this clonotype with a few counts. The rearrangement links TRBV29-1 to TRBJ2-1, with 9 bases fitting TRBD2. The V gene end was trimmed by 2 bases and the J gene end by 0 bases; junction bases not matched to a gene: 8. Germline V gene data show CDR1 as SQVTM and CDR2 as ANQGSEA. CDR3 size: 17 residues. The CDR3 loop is CSVESGASGDSYNEQFF. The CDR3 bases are TGCAGCGTTGAAAGTGGGGCTAGCGGGGACTCCTACAATGAGCAGTTCTTC.

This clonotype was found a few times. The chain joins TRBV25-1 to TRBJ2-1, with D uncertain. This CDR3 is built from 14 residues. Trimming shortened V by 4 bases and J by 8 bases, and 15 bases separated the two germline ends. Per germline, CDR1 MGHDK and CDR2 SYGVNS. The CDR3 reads CASSVDWIRDEQFF. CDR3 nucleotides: TGTGCCAGCAGTGTTGACTGGATAAGGGATGAGCAGTTCTTC.

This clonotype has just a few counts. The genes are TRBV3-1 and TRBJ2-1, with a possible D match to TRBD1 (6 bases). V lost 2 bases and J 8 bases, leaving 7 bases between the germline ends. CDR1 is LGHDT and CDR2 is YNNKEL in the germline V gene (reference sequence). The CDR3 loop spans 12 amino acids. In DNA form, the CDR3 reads TGTGCCAGCAGCCAAAAGGGGGATGAGCAGTTCTTC. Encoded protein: CASSQKGDEQFF.

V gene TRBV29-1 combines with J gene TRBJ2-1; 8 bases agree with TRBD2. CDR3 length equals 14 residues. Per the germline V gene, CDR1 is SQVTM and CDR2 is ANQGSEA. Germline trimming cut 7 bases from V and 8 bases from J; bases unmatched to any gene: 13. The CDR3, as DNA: TGCAGCGCCGACTTTAGCGGGGAGAGCTATGAGCAGTTCTTC. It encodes CSADFSGESYEQFF.

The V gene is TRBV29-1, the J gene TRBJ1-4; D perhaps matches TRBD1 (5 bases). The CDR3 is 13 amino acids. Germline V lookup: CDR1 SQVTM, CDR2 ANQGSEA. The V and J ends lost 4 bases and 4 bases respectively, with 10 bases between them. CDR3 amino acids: CSVGGGFNEKLFF. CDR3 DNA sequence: TGCAGCGTTGGGGGGGGATTTAATGAAAAACTGTTTTTT.

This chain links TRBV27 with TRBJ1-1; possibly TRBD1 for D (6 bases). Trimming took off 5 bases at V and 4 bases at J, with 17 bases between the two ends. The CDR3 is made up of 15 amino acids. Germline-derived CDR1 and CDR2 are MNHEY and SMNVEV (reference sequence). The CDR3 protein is CASSPYQGLGTEAFF. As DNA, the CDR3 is TGTGCCAGCAGTCCATACCAGGGGCTAGGCACTGAAGCTTTCTTT.

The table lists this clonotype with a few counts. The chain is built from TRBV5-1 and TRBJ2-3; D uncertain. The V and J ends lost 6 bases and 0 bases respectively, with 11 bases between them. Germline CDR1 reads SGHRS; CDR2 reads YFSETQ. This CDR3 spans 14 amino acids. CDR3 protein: CASMLQSSTDTQYF. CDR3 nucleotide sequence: TGCGCCAGCATGCTCCAATCTAGCACAGATACGCAGTATTTT.

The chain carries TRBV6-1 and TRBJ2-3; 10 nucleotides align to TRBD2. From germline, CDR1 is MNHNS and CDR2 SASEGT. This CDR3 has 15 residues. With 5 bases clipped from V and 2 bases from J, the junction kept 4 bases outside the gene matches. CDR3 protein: CASSRTSGTTDTQYF. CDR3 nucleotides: TGTGCCAGCAGTCGGACTAGCGGAACCACAGATACGCAGTATTTT.

CDR3 amino acids: CASSFWGSQETQYF. The CDR3 region has the DNA TGTGCCAGCAGTTTCTGGGGTTCCCAAGAGACCCAGTACTTC. The chain uses TRBV28 and TRBJ2-5, with D uncertain. Germline CDR1 reads MDHEN; CDR2 reads SYDVKM. The CDR3 length is 14 residues. Trimming cost V 3 bases and J 1 base, with 9 bases left between them.

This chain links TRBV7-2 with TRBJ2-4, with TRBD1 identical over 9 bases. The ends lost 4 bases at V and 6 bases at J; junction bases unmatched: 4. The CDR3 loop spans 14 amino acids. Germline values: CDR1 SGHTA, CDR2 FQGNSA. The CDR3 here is CASSSGTGRNIQYF. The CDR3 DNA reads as TGTGCCAGCAGCTCCGGGACAGGGAGAAACATTCAGTACTTC.